This entry lists 8 T cell receptor beta chains sequenced from one sample in a study of early T cells in non-severe SARS-CoV-2 infection. TCRdb itself ran the 5' RACE reads through MiXCR, one entry per CDR3 protein. The data hold over 60,000 distinct CDR3 sequences, with about a tenth observed a single time. The sequencing used whole blood, collected at baseline. The source is an adult who was a healthcare worker with PCR-confirmed SARS-CoV-2 infection or an uninfected control (not recorded which).

The gene calls are TRBV27 and TRBJ2-7, with 9 bases fitting TRBD2. J gave up 11 bases and V 6 bases, and 14 bases lay outside the gene matches. The CDR3 spans 14 residues. Germline V gene sequence: CDR1 MNHEY, CDR2 SMNVEV (reference sequence). The CDR3 spells CASRVAGAPPIEYF. The CDR3, as DNA: TGTGCCAGCAGGGTAGCGGGGGCCCCCCCTATCGAGTACTTC.

This clonotype showed up just a few times. The V call is TRBV10-3, the J call TRBJ2-7; TRBD2 matches 7 bases. This CDR3 spans 13 amino acids. Germline V gives CDR1 ENHRY, CDR2 SYGVKD. The V gene end was trimmed by 0 bases and the J gene end by 6 bases; junction bases not matched to a gene: 2. CDR3 bases: TGTGCCATCAGTGAGTCCGGGGGGAGCGAGCAGTACTTC. Amino acids: CAISESGGSEQYF.

The CDR3 nucleotides read TGTGCCAGTAGTATAGGGGCGCGGGGCTGGACGAAAGGCTACACCTTC. This translates into CASSIGARGWTKGYTF. The chain employs TRBV19 and TRBJ1-2; possible D gene TRBD1, 5 bases. Looked up from germline, CDR1 is LNHDA and CDR2 is SQIVND (reference sequence). V was clipped by 1 base and J by 8 bases, with 20 bases between them. The CDR3 runs 16 residues.

The rearrangement uses TRBV14 and TRBJ1-6, with a weak D call TRBD1 (5 bases). CDR3 length: 14 residues. Trimming cost V 6 bases and J 11 bases, with 17 bases left between them. Germline assignment: CDR1 SGHDN and CDR2 FVKESK. The CDR3 spells CASRRAGGDAPLHF. The CDR3 DNA follows: TGTGCCAGCAGACGTGCTGGGGGGGACGCACCCCTCCACTTT.

The chain joins TRBV6-5 to TRBJ1-1; TRBD1 matches at 9 bases. CDR1 is MNHEY, CDR2 SVGAGI, per germline. V lost 7 bases, J lost 5 bases, and 8 bases stayed unmatched. The CDR3 loop spans 14 amino acids. For the CDR3, the DNA is TGTGCCAGCATGATAGGGACAGGGAGAACTGAAGCTTTCTTT. Amino acid sequence: CASMIGTGRTEAFF.

This clonotype was seen more than once but under ten times. This chain joins TRBV20-1 and TRBJ2-7; TRBD1 is a possible D gene (6 bases). Trimming took 0 bases from V and 6 from J, leaving 18 bases between them. Looked up from germline, CDR1 is DFQATT and CDR2 is SNEGSKA (reference sequence). The CDR3 has 15 amino acids. DNA for the CDR3: TGCAGTGCTAGAGATGACAGGTTTTTCGGTACCGAGCAGTACTTC. This sequence encodes CSARDDRFFGTEQYF.

The chain combines TRBV6-2 or TRBV6-3 with TRBJ2-1; no clear D gene. V lost 4 bases and J 0 bases, leaving 19 bases between the germline ends. From germline, CDR1 is MNHEY and CDR2 SVGEGT. This CDR3 is built from 18 residues. The CDR3 region is CASSSAPGGGSSYNEQFF. The CDR3 DNA reads as TGTGCCAGCAGTTCCGCCCCTGGCGGCGGTAGCTCCTACAATGAGCAGTTCTTC.

The V and J genes are TRBV12-3 or TRBV12-4 and TRBJ1-5; 9 bases are a match to TRBD1. This CDR3 is built from 16 residues. J gave up 3 bases and V 0 bases, and 3 bases lay outside the gene matches. The CDR3 DNA follows: TGTGCCAGCAGTTTAGCAGGGACAGGGTTCAATCAGCCCCAGCATTTT. This translates into CASSLAGTGFNQPQHF.